The text below deals with one T cell receptor (beta chain). Its matching antigen is unknown. The sample is drawn from a study of radiation and T cells in renal cell carcinoma. Study conclusions and caveats: In blood, top tumor clones expanded by 2 weeks, shrinking by 4.

The time point here: blood 4 weeks post-SBRT, at nephrectomy. This sample's treatment: 15 Gy SBRT to primary tumor, nephrectomy 4 weeks later. Nephrectomy followed 15 Gy stereotactic body radiation by 4 weeks. The tumor was a clear cell renal cell carcinoma. The table came from immunoSEQ multiplex PCR; TCRdb's copy has only in-frame clones and leaves some out. This table holds 150,000 to 200,000 clones, 88% found once. The CDR3 has 13 amino acids. The V gene end was trimmed by 4 bases and the J gene end by 12 bases; junction bases not matched to a gene: 9. Germline values: CDR1 MNHNS, CDR2 SASEGT. This TCR derives from a woman aged 45-65 years with renal cell carcinoma. The input for sequencing was blood, taken from a patient whose treatment included radiotherapy and nephrectomy. The chain combines TRBV6-1 with TRBJ1-5; 7 nucleotides line up with TRBD1. CDR3 sequence (DNA): TGTGCCAGCAGTGCGGGGACAGCCCTGCTCCAGCATTTT. Translation gives CASSAGTALLQHF.